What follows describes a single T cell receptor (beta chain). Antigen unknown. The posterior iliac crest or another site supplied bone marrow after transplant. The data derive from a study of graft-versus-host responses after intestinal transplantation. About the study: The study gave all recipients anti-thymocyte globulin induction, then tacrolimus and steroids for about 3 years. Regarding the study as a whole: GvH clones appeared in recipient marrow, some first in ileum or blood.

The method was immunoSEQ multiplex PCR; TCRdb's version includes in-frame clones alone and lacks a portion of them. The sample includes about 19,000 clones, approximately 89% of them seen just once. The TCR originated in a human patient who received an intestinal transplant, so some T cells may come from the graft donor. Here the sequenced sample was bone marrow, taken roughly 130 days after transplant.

In DNA form, the CDR3 reads TGCGCCAGCAGCTTGACGGCGGGAATGACCACAGATACGCAGTATTTT. This encodes CASSLTAGMTTDTQYF. The V gene is TRBV5-1, the J gene TRBJ2-3, with D possibly TRBD2 on 6 matching bases. The CDR3 totals 16 residues. The germline CDR1 and CDR2 sequences are SGHRS and YFSETQ. Trimming stripped 1 base from V and 2 bases from J, with 14 bases between.